A single T cell receptor beta chain is shown here with its context. Trimming pared 0 bases from V and 3 bases from J, leaving 8 bases between. Germline V lookup: CDR1 MGHRA, CDR2 YSYEKL. The CDR3 totals 14 residues. Original processing methods: Quantification of nucleated cells was approximated via reference gene primer amplification. Generated by immunoSEQ multiplex PCR, the TCRdb table keeps only in-frame clones and is missing some. The D gene and trimming were derived from the DNA, and the V and J assignments and clone size from that table. This repertoire shows roughly 180,000 clones, around 77% found once; its top ten account for 15% to 20%. These data are taken from a study of blood T cell repertoires in COVID-19. For the study at large: Material from acute and convalescent COVID-19 was sourced from the United States, Italy and Spain. T cells, B-cell-depleted T cells, or PBMCs provided the cDNA or gDNA that served as material.

Sequences were obtained from peripheral blood. The chain has TRBV4-1 and TRBJ1-2; D possibly corresponds to TRBD1 (5 bases). The origin of this receptor is a man aged 55 to 69 with active or convalescent COVID-19. The CDR3 sequence is CASSQDRDYYGYTF. The CDR3 coding sequence is TGCGCCAGCAGCCAAGACCGGGACTACTATGGCTACACCTTC.